This T cell receptor (beta chain) was obtained from a study of CD8 T cells in ankylosing spondylitis. This clonotype was recorded at least ten times. Its antigen is unknown. Quantitative 5'-RACE with molecular barcodes was used to make the TCR beta libraries. TCRdb re-called the 5' RACE reads with MiXCR, one entry per CDR3 protein. Of just over 350,000 distinct CDR3 sequences in the sample, about 20% were seen once. Notes on the study in general: It was reported that disease-linked clones were significantly enriched in matched ankylosing spondylitis synovial fluid. With a CD8+ phenotype, disease-linked clones were relatively rare in peripheral blood. There were earlier reports of some motif variants in reactive arthritis synovial fluid and blood.

Trimming left V 6 bases short and J 7 bases short, with 10 bases between. The CDR3 is 12 residues long. The receptor's source is a male donor with ankylosing spondylitis or in good health (not recorded which). The chain couples TRBV12-3 or TRBV12-4 to TRBJ2-1; D is undetermined. Material: blood, either unsorted or a sorted T cell fraction (not recorded which). The CDR3 bases are TGTGCCAGCAGCGGTGGACGGAATGAGCAGTTCTTC. Translating it yields CASSGGRNEQFF.